Below are 28 T cell receptor beta chains sequenced from a single sample in a study of shared clonotypes between healthy human individuals. Sequencing used immunoSEQ multiplex PCR; TCRdb keeps in-frame clones, though not all of them. The sample records approximately 1,500,000 clones, around 95% being singletons. The sample taken for sequencing was naive CD4+ T cells sorted from blood. Documented subset: CD45RA+ positively selected. Receptors were obtained from a young man in good health.

CDR3 nucleotide sequence: TGTGCCAGCAGCGTTGCTACCGGGACAGATGAGCAGTTCTTC. Translation gives CASSVATGTDEQFF. V gene TRBV9 combines with J gene TRBJ2-1; TRBD1 matches 7 bases. The CDR3 extends over 14 amino acids. Germline V gene data show CDR1 as SGDLS and CDR2 as YYNGEE. J gave up 8 bases and V 2 bases, and 7 bases lay outside the gene matches.

The gene calls are TRBV28 and TRBJ2-2; the D is unclear. The CDR3 runs 17 residues. From germline, CDR1 is MDHEN and CDR2 SYDVKM. The germline V and J ends were trimmed by 1 base and 0 bases, with 12 bases remaining between them. Written as DNA, the CDR3 is TGTGCCAGCAGTTTATTTTTGGGATCTACGAACACCGGGGAGCTGTTTTTT. Encoded protein: CASSLFLGSTNTGELFF. The variable domain in full, with the rest retrieved from reference TRBV28 and TRBJ2-2, is DVKVTQSSRYLVKRTGEKVFLECVQDMDHENMFWYRQDPGLGLRLIYFSYDVKMKEKGDIPEGYSVSREKKERFSLILESASTNQTSMYLCASSLFLGSTNTGELFFGEGSRLTVL.

As concerns this clone: An end of the junction differs from the germline gene, which may be a read error. The CDR3 DNA follows: TGTGCCAGCAGTTACGGCTTAGCGGGGAACGCCAAAAACATTCAGTACTTC. Its translation is CASSYGLAGNAKNIQYF. J is TRBJ2-4 and V is TRBV10-3; 8 nucleotides line up with TRBD2. The CDR3 loop spans 17 amino acids. Germline CDR1 and CDR2: ENHRY and SYGVKD.

Comment on this clone: Other DNA sequences in the sample encode the same CDR3. The gene calls are TRBV5-1 and TRBJ2-7, with 12 bases identical to TRBD1. The germline V gene has CDR1 SGHRS and CDR2 YFSETQ. CDR3 length equals 14 residues. V lost 4 bases, J lost 6 bases, and 5 bases stayed unmatched. The CDR3 here is CASSRPGQGAEQYF. CDR3 DNA sequence: TGCGCCAGCAGCCGGCCGGGACAGGGGGCCGAGCAGTACTTC.

This rearrangement joins TRBV5-1 to TRBJ2-6; D is perhaps TRBD1 (6 bases). CDR3 length equals 17 residues. In germline, CDR1 is SGHRS, CDR2 YFSETQ. Trimming stripped 4 bases from V and 4 bases from J, with 18 bases between. In DNA form, the CDR3 reads TGCGCCAGCAGCCTGAGCGGACAGTCCACAGGGGCCAACGTCCTGACTTTC. Its protein is CASSLSGQSTGANVLTF.

A single count supports this clone. The chain is built from TRBV5-1 and TRBJ2-3; tentatively, D is TRBD1 or TRBD2 (5 bases each). The CDR3 loop spans 16 amino acids. Germline-derived CDR1 and CDR2 are SGHRS and YFSETQ. The V end lost 0 bases, the J end lost 3 bases, and 14 bases lay between the germline ends. CDR3 region: CASSLVGDPPTDTQYF. The CDR3 DNA reads TGCGCCAGCAGCTTGGTAGGGGACCCCCCGACAGATACGCAGTATTTT.

The J gene is TRBJ2-7, the V gene TRBV30; 8 nucleotides align to TRBD2. The CDR3 runs to 15 residues. With V trimmed by 3 bases and J by 7 bases, 14 bases remained unmatched. CDR1 GTSNPN and CDR2 SVGIG come from the germline V gene (reference sequence). In DNA form, the CDR3 reads TGTGCCTGGAGGCAAAGGGTAGGGCCGGGGGGGGAGCAGTACTTC. The encoded protein is CAWRQRVGPGGEQYF.

On this clone: Other DNA variants within this sample encode the same CDR3. This chain connects TRBV15 to TRBJ1-3, with D tentatively TRBD1 (5 bases). This CDR3 region has 14 residues. V lost 5 bases, J lost 0 bases, and 8 bases lay in between. Germline CDR1 is LNHNV and CDR2 is YYDKDF (reference sequence). Written as DNA, the CDR3 is TGTGCCACCAGCCGGGGCAGCTCTGGAAACACCATATATTTT. Amino acids: CATSRGSSGNTIYF.

The J gene is TRBJ1-3, the V gene TRBV7-2; weak D call: TRBD1 (5 bases). V was trimmed by 1 base and J by 2 bases, leaving 6 bases between them. There are 14 residues in the CDR3. Germline V gene sequence: CDR1 SGHTA, CDR2 FQGNSA. The CDR3 spells CASSLGGPGNTIYF. The CDR3 bases are TGTGCCAGCAGCTTAGGGGGCCCTGGAAACACCATATATTTT. The full variable domain, rest sourced from reference TRBV7-2 and TRBJ1-3, is GAGVSQSPSNKVTEKGKDVELRCDPISGHTALYWYRQSLGQGLEFLIYFQGNSAPDKSGLPSDRFSAERTGGSVSTLTIQRTQQEDSAVYLCASSLGGPGNTIYFGEGSWLTVV.

This clone was counted a single time. V usage is TRBV27 and J usage is TRBJ2-6; 8 bases are a match to TRBD1. This CDR3 has 17 residues. With V trimmed by 8 bases and J by 0 bases, 9 bases remained unmatched. CDR1 and CDR2 (germline): MNHEY, SMNVEV (reference sequence). CDR3 sequence (DNA): TGTGCCAGCCAACGACAGGGGACAATCTCTGGGGCCAACGTCCTGACTTTC. Translating gives CASQRQGTISGANVLTF.

The CDR3 bases are TGTGCCAGCTCACCATTAAGTGAAAGTGAGCAGTTCTTC. Protein product: CASSPLSESEQFF. V usage is TRBV18 and J usage is TRBJ2-1; D ambiguous. Germline V lookup: CDR1 KGHSH, CDR2 LQKENI. V lost 2 bases and J 9 bases, leaving 11 bases between the germline ends. This CDR3 has 13 amino acids.

The chain links TRBV21-1 to TRBJ2-7; the table's TRBD1 call for D was not verified on the DNA. TRBV21-1 corresponds to a pseudogene. This CDR3 is 15 amino acids long. The CDR3 DNA is TGTGCCAGCAGCAAATTCGGGACAGATCCCTACGAGCAGTACTTC. Translation gives CASSKFGTDPYEQYF.

The V call is TRBV23-1, the J call TRBJ2-1, with 14 bases identical to TRBD2. TRBV23-1 is an ORF, and what it does is uncertain. V lost 2 bases to trimming and J lost 5 bases; unmatched junction nucleotides: 2. This CDR3 has 16 amino acids. CDR3 DNA: TGCGCCAGCAGTCAAGGGACTAGCGGGAGCAACAATGAGCAGTTCTTC. Translation: CASSQGTSGSNNEQFF.

The chain uses TRBV6-5 and TRBJ1-5; weak D call: TRBD1 (6 bases). The CDR3 extends over 14 amino acids. Germline V CDR1 and CDR2: MNHEY, SVGAGI. The V end was cut by 3 bases, the J end by 8 bases, with 14 bases between. As DNA, the CDR3 is TGTGCCAGCAGTTATGGGAGGGGGAAGGAGCCCCAGCATTTT. Translation: CASSYGRGKEPQHF.

This sequence joins TRBV18 and TRBJ1-5, with D possibly matching TRBD1 (5 bases). The CDR3 length is 16 residues. V was cut by 0 bases and J by 4 bases, with 13 bases left in between. CDR1 is KGHSH and CDR2 is LQKENI in the germline V gene. CDR3: CASSPPQGRGNQPQHF. CDR3 nucleotides: TGTGCCAGCTCACCACCTCAGGGACGGGGGAATCAGCCCCAGCATTTT.

A note on this clone: The sample has other DNA sequences that encode this CDR3 too. The chain couples TRBV5-4 to TRBJ2-5, with D perhaps matching TRBD1 (6 bases). From germline, CDR1 is SGHNT and CDR2 YYREEE (reference sequence). V was clipped by 4 bases and J by 1 base, with 11 bases between them. The CDR3 consists of 14 residues. The CDR3 region has the DNA TGTGCCAGCAGCCTCGGACAGTCCCAAGAGACCCAGTACTTC. Translating gives CASSLGQSQETQYF. Looking up the rest from reference TRBV5-4 and TRBJ2-5 gives the full variable domain: ETGVTQSPTHLIKTRGQQVTLRCSSQSGHNTVSWYQQALGQGPQFIFQYYREEENGRGNFPPRFSGLQFPNYSSELNVNALELDDSALYLCASSLGQSQETQYFGPGTRLLVL.

This chain uses TRBV27 with TRBJ2-7, with D possibly being TRBD2 (6 bases). V lost 6 bases and J lost 4, with 22 bases in between. Per germline, CDR1 MNHEY and CDR2 SMNVEV (reference sequence). The CDR3 extends over 16 amino acids. CDR3 nucleotides: TGTGCCAGCAGGAGGATTAGCGGCACGACCGCATACGAGCAGTACTTC. It codes for CASRRISGTTAYEQYF.

The rearrangement links TRBV10-2 to TRBJ1-4, with D tentatively TRBD1 (5 bases). The germline CDR1 and CDR2 sequences are WSHSY and SAAADI. Trimming cost V 4 bases and J 7 bases, with 7 bases left between them. This CDR3 is 12 amino acids long. The CDR3 region has the DNA TGCGCCAGCAGTGCTAGGGGTGAAAAACTGTTTTTT. Translated: CASSARGEKLFF.

The chain joins TRBV15 to TRBJ1-1; D remains ambiguous. The V gene lost 0 bases and the J gene lost 4 bases, with 12 bases spanning the gap. Germline V gene lookup returns CDR1 LNHNV and CDR2 YYDKDF (reference sequence). The CDR3 consists of 15 residues. The CDR3 loop reads CATSRESSPFTEAFF. CDR3 coding DNA: TGTGCCACCAGCAGAGAAAGCAGCCCTTTCACTGAAGCTTTCTTT.

This chain uses TRBV28 with TRBJ2-7, with 9 bases identical to TRBD2. From germline, CDR1 is MDHEN and CDR2 SYDVKM. The CDR3 runs to 15 residues. J was trimmed by 1 base and V by 6 bases; bases with no gene match: 7. CDR3 nucleotides: TGTGCCAGCAGGACTGGGCGGGAGGGATCCTACGAGCAGTACTTC. Its translation is CASRTGREGSYEQYF.

The chain is built from TRBV10-2 and TRBJ2-5; 7 bases line up with TRBD2. Trimming removed 8 bases from V and 4 bases from J; junction bases left unmatched: 10. This CDR3 is built from 14 residues. Germline V gene lookup returns CDR1 WSHSY and CDR2 SAAADI. The chain's CDR3 is CASGRAVPGETQYF. CDR3 nucleotides: TGCGCCAGCGGGAGGGCGGTTCCGGGAGAGACCCAGTACTTC.

Note on this clone: The sample holds other DNA sequences that translate to the same CDR3. V and J are TRBV9 and TRBJ2-5; D remains unclear. This CDR3 region has 13 residues. The germline gives CDR1 SGDLS, CDR2 YYNGEE. Between the trimmed V and J ends, which lost 2 bases and 1 base, there was a span of 6 bases. CDR3 sequence: CASSVRSQETQYF. CDR3 coding DNA: TGTGCCAGCAGCGTGAGATCCCAAGAGACCCAGTACTTC.

V and J are TRBV19 and TRBJ1-5, with D perhaps matching TRBD1 (5 bases). CDR1 and CDR2 (germline): LNHDA, SQIVND (reference sequence). There are 17 residues in the CDR3. Trimming shortened V by 3 bases and J by 2 bases, and 17 bases separated the two germline ends. CDR3 DNA: TGTGCCAGTAGTATTCGGGGCGTGGGAACCGGCAATCAGCCCCAGCATTTT. It specifies CASSIRGVGTGNQPQHF.

This chain links TRBV19 with TRBJ2-3, with D tentatively TRBD2 (6 bases). The CDR3 runs to 16 residues. CDR1 and CDR2 from the germline V gene are LNHDA and SQIVND (reference sequence). V dropped 4 bases and J dropped 1 base, with 15 bases sitting between them. CDR3 sequence (DNA): TGTGCCAGTAGTAGGAGCGGGCGCTCCCGCACAGATACGCAGTATTTT. Its protein is CASSRSGRSRTDTQYF.

The chain uses TRBV28 and TRBJ1-1; 7 bases are shared with TRBD1. This CDR3 is 16 amino acids long. V gave up 5 bases and J gave up 0 bases; unmatched junction bases: 9. Per the germline V gene, CDR1 is MDHEN and CDR2 is SYDVKM. The CDR3 DNA follows: TGTGCCAGCAGTATGTCGACAGGGCGAATGAACACTGAAGCTTTCTTT. Translation: CASSMSTGRMNTEAFF.

V gene TRBV2 combines with J gene TRBJ1-2; a possible D gene is TRBD1 (6 bases). The germline gives CDR1 SNHLY, CDR2 FYNNEI. This CDR3 comprises 15 residues. V lost 6 bases and J 8 bases, leaving 22 bases between the germline ends. The CDR3: CASSRTDRLSRGYTF. The DNA for the CDR3 is TGTGCCAGCAGCCGGACCGACAGGCTTTCGAGGGGCTACACCTTC.

This rearrangement joins TRBV25-1 to TRBJ1-2; no clear D. CDR3 length: 12 amino acids. Germline V gives CDR1 MGHDK, CDR2 SYGVNS. Trimming cost V 2 bases and J 4 bases, with 5 bases left between them. This chain's CDR3 is CASSERTYGYTF. CDR3 in DNA: TGTGCCAGCAGTGAAAGGACCTATGGCTACACCTTC.

The genes are TRBV2 and TRBJ1-2; 7 nucleotides line up with TRBD1. J was trimmed by 4 bases and V by 6 bases; bases with no gene match: 8. The germline gives CDR1 SNHLY, CDR2 FYNNEI. The CDR3 totals 14 residues. The CDR3 DNA is TGTGCCAGCAGAAACGAGCGGACAGGCTATGGCTACACCTTC. Its translation: CASRNERTGYGYTF.